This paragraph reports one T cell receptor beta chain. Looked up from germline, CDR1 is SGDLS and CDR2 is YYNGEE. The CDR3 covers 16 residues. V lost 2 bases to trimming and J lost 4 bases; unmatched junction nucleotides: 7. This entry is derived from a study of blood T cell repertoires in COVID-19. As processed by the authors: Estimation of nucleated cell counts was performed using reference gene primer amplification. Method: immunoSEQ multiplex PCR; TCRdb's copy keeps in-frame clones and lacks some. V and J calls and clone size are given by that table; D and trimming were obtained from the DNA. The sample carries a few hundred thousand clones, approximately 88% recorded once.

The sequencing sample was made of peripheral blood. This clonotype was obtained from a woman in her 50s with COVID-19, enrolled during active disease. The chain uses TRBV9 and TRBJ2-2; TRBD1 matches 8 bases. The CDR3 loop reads CASSVNRDRLTGELFF. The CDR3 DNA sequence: TGTGCCAGCAGCGTCAACCGGGACAGGCTCACCGGGGAGCTGTTTTTT.